The 32 T cell receptor beta chains below all came from one sample that was sequenced in a study of technical replicates of blood from a handful of donors. Repertoires were generated with immunoSEQ multiplex PCR, while TCRdb's copy carries only in-frame clones and drops some. The table shows about 76,000 clones, with roughly 94% occurring only once. The sequenced sample was T cells isolated from PBMCs. These receptors came from a human donor in good health.

The J gene is TRBJ1-5, the V gene TRBV5-8; 8 bases agree with TRBD1. CDR3 length: 14 amino acids. The germline CDR1 and CDR2 sequences are SGHTS and YDEGEE. V was clipped by 2 bases and J by 5 bases; unmatched bases: 3. The CDR3 sequence: CASSLGQGYQPQHF. DNA for the CDR3: TGTGCCAGCAGCTTAGGACAGGGATATCAGCCCCAGCATTTT.

The V gene is TRBV21-1, the J gene TRBJ2-7; the table's D gene call, TRBD1, was not cross checked with the DNA. TRBV21-1 is described as a pseudogene. The CDR3 extends over 17 amino acids. CDR3 loop: CASSKIRGGRGNYEQYF. The CDR3 bases are TGTGCCAGCAGCAAAATCCGAGGGGGTAGGGGCAACTACGAGCAGTACTTC.

J is TRBJ2-3 and V is TRBV7-2; D not resolved. The CDR3 consists of 14 residues. V shed 1 base and J shed 1 base, with 6 bases lying between them. CDR1 is SGHTA and CDR2 is FQGNSA in the germline V gene. The CDR3 sequence: CASSLVPGTDTQYF. CDR3 DNA sequence: TGTGCCAGCAGCTTAGTTCCAGGCACAGATACGCAGTATTTT.

This sequence joins TRBV19 and TRBJ1-5; 9 bases are shared with TRBD1. Germline-derived CDR1 and CDR2 are LNHDA and SQIVND (reference sequence). V lost 5 bases, J lost 5 bases, and 7 bases stayed unmatched. The CDR3 is 15 residues long. The CDR3 protein is CASSVKGTGYQPQHF. CDR3 nucleotides: TGTGCCAGTAGTGTTAAAGGGACAGGGTATCAGCCCCAGCATTTT.

V is TRBV30 and J is TRBJ2-3; 8 positions agree with TRBD1. This CDR3 has 17 residues. Germline V gene sequence: CDR1 GTSNPN, CDR2 SVGIG (reference sequence). Trimming cost V 4 bases and J 5 bases; bases outside gene matches: 17. DNA of the CDR3: TGTGCCTGGAATAAGGGGCGAATAGGACAGGGAGGAGATACGCAGTATTTT. Encoded protein: CAWNKGRIGQGGDTQYF. Drawing the rest from reference TRBV30 and TRBJ2-3, the complete variable domain is SQTIHQWPATLVQPVGSPLSLECTVEGTSNPNLYWYRQAAGRGLQLLFYSVGIGQISSEVPQNLSASRPQDRQFILSSKKLLLSDSGFYLCAWNKGRIGQGGDTQYFGPGTRLTVL.

The CDR3: CASSQDLLAGVGNEQFF. The DNA of the CDR3 is TGCGCCAGCAGCCAAGACCTACTAGCGGGAGTAGGCAATGAGCAGTTCTTC. This chain uses TRBV4-3 with TRBJ2-1; 11 bases are shared with TRBD2. The germline gives CDR1 LGHNA, CDR2 YSLEER. This CDR3 is 17 amino acids long. After removal of 0 bases from V and 6 bases from J, the junction contained 7 bases not matched to a gene.

The rearrangement uses TRBV7-3 and TRBJ2-2, with 8 bases matching TRBD2. This CDR3 has 15 residues. Germline CDR1 reads SGHTA; CDR2 reads FQGTGA. The junction had 7 bases not matched to a gene; V was cut back by 5 bases and J by 5 bases. CDR3 DNA sequence: TGTGCCAGCAGCCAAGCGGGGGTTGAGACCGGGGAGCTGTTTTTT. Its protein is CASSQAGVETGELFF.

The chain combines TRBV27 with TRBJ2-7; TRBD2 is a possible D gene (5 bases). Germline values: CDR1 MNHEY, CDR2 SMNVEV (reference sequence). Trimming shortened V by 4 bases and J by 4 bases, and 20 bases separated the two germline ends. This CDR3 has 16 residues. The CDR3 nucleotides read TGTGCCAGCAGTTCCTCCGTGGGAGAGAGCTTTTACGAGCAGTACTTC. Amino acid sequence: CASSSSVGESFYEQYF.

This clone was seen more than once but under ten times. This chain joins TRBV4-1 and TRBJ2-1; the D gene is possibly TRBD2 (6 bases). CDR3 length: 14 amino acids. Germline V gene sequence: CDR1 MGHRA, CDR2 YSYEKL. Trimming took 4 bases from V and 5 from J, leaving 12 bases between them. CDR3 bases: TGCGCCAGCAGCCCCCTGACTAGTAACAATGAGCAGTTCTTC. This codes for CASSPLTSNNEQFF.

V usage is TRBV4-1 and J usage is TRBJ1-1; D remains unclear. The CDR3 covers 15 residues. The V gene's germline CDR1 is MGHRA and CDR2 YSYEKL. With 1 base removed from V and 3 bases from J, the gap between germline ends came to 12 bases. The CDR3: CASSQAREVDTEAFF. The CDR3 DNA is TGCGCCAGCAGCCAAGCGAGGGAGGTGGACACTGAAGCTTTCTTT.

V usage is TRBV27 and J usage is TRBJ1-1; 7 nucleotides match TRBD1. Trimming at V came to 6 bases and at J to 6 bases, leaving 7 bases not matched to a gene. Germline CDR1 reads MNHEY; CDR2 reads SMNVEV (reference sequence). The CDR3 is 13 residues long. CDR3 loop: CASREIGTAEAFF. The DNA for the CDR3 is TGTGCCAGCAGGGAGATCGGGACAGCTGAAGCTTTCTTT.

The CDR3 reads CASSSGGVNEQYF. The CDR3 DNA follows: TGTGCCAGCAGCTCCGGGGGTGTTAATGAGCAGTACTTC. The chain couples TRBV11-3 to TRBJ2-7; D may be TRBD2 (6 bases). In germline, CDR1 is SGHNT, CDR2 YENEEA. V lost 4 bases and J lost 7, with 14 bases in between. CDR3 length equals 13 residues.

This rearrangement joins TRBV12-5 to TRBJ2-2, with a possible D match to TRBD2 (5 bases). Per germline, CDR1 LGHNT and CDR2 FRNRAP. Trimming took 1 base from V and 2 from J, leaving 14 bases between them. The CDR3 runs to 17 residues. The CDR3 region is CASGLGPTRTNTGELFF. CDR3 in DNA: TGTGCTAGTGGTTTGGGGCCTACGAGGACTAACACCGGGGAGCTGTTTTTT.

This clone was detected once. This sequence joins TRBV6-5 and TRBJ2-7; the D gene is possibly TRBD1 (6 bases). The CDR3 has 15 amino acids. The V and J ends lost 5 bases and 0 bases respectively, with 14 bases between them. The germline V gene has CDR1 MNHEY and CDR2 SVGAGI. CDR3 nucleotides: TGTGCCAGCAGTCGTCCCCAGGGGCACTCCTACGAGCAGTACTTC. It yields the protein CASSRPQGHSYEQYF.

The chain links TRBV7-9 to TRBJ1-4; no definite D call. The CDR3 runs 15 residues. Trimming cost V 1 base and J 10 bases, with 16 bases left between them. In germline, CDR1 is SEHNR, CDR2 FQNEAQ (reference sequence). The CDR3 loop is CASSLEVGAAGKLFF. CDR3 DNA: TGTGCCAGCAGCTTAGAAGTTGGCGCGGCGGGAAAACTGTTTTTT.

The genes are TRBV18 and TRBJ2-7; 11 bases line up with TRBD2. The CDR3 sequence is 17 residues long. The trim removed 2 bases at V and 3 bases at J, leaving 9 bases unmatched. Looked up from germline, CDR1 is KGHSH and CDR2 is LQKENI. Here the CDR3 DNA reads TGTGCCAGCTCACCAGCTTTATCACTAGCGGGGGTCTACGAGCAGTACTTC. Its translation is CASSPALSLAGVYEQYF.

This clone was observed a few times. J is TRBJ1-1 and V is TRBV9; 7 bases match TRBD1. The length of the CDR3 is 13 residues. V trimming: 0 bases; J trimming: 10 bases; junction bases outside the gene matches: 6. In germline, CDR1 is SGDLS, CDR2 YYNGEE. CDR3 sequence: CASSVGLGGAAFF. CDR3 DNA sequence: TGTGCCAGCAGCGTAGGTTTAGGGGGCGCAGCTTTCTTT.

The gene calls are TRBV7-6 and TRBJ1-5; 8 bases are a match to TRBD1. Germline V gene sequence: CDR1 SGHVS, CDR2 FNYEAQ. The CDR3 spans 13 residues. V lost 2 bases, J lost 6 bases, and 0 bases stayed unmatched. The CDR3 protein is CASSLTGGQPQHF. The CDR3 region has the DNA TGTGCCAGCAGCTTAACAGGGGGTCAGCCCCAGCATTTT.

This clone was found once. The chain is built from TRBV18 and TRBJ1-1; perhaps TRBD1 as D (5 bases). V shed 3 bases and J shed 3 bases, with 14 bases lying between them. Germline-derived CDR1 and CDR2 are KGHSH and LQKENI. The CDR3 runs 15 residues. Written as DNA, the CDR3 is TGTGCCAGCTCACCCACCGCGGGGGGAGACACTGAAGCTTTCTTT. It codes for CASSPTAGGDTEAFF.

V is TRBV2 and J is TRBJ2-3; TRBD2 might be the D (6 bases). The CDR3 has 11 residues. Deletions cut 10 bases from V and 6 bases from J, with 11 bases between. From germline, CDR1 is SNHLY and CDR2 FYNNEI. CDR3 protein: CATSREDTQYF. CDR3 in DNA: TGTGCCACCTCTCGGGAGGATACGCAGTATTTT.

V gene TRBV4-3 combines with J gene TRBJ2-5; D perhaps matches TRBD1 (6 bases). Germline loops: CDR1 LGHNA, CDR2 YSLEER. Trimming shortened V by 0 bases and J by 2 bases, and 10 bases separated the two germline ends. This CDR3 has 15 amino acids. The CDR3 spells CASSQDLGTQETQYF. The CDR3 bases are TGCGCCAGCAGCCAAGACCTCGGGACACAAGAGACCCAGTACTTC.

The chain is built from TRBV21-1 and TRBJ2-5; the D call of TRBD1 is as the table states it, not checked on the DNA. TRBV21-1 counts as a pseudogene. The length of the CDR3 is 15 residues. This chain's CDR3 is CASSKIGAGEETQYF. The CDR3, as DNA: TGTGCCAGCAGCAAAATTGGGGCAGGGGAAGAGACCCAGTACTTC.

The chain carries TRBV9 and TRBJ2-5; TRBD1 might be the D (5 bases). Germline V lookup: CDR1 SGDLS, CDR2 YYNGEE. Between the trimmed V and J ends, which lost 1 base and 2 bases, there was a span of 12 bases. The CDR3 is 15 amino acids. The CDR3 DNA is TGTGCCAGCAGCGTATATGACAGCCTTCAAGAGACCCAGTACTTC. Residues: CASSVYDSLQETQYF. Drawing the rest from reference TRBV9 and TRBJ2-5, the complete variable domain is DSGVTQTPKHLITATGQRVTLRCSPRSGDLSVYWYQQSLDQGLQFLIQYYNGEERAKGNILERFSAQQFPDLHSELNLSSLELGDSALYFCASSVYDSLQETQYFGPGTRLLVL.

The rearrangement links TRBV2 to TRBJ2-7; 7 bases match TRBD1. Germline lookup yields CDR1 SNHLY and CDR2 FYNNEI. Trimming at V came to 6 bases and at J to 2 bases, leaving 4 bases not matched to a gene. The CDR3 loop spans 13 amino acids. Written as DNA, the CDR3 is TGTGCCAGCAGGGGGGACAGTCCCTACGAGCAGTACTTC. It yields the protein CASRGDSPYEQYF.

The V gene is TRBV18, the J gene TRBJ1-1; TRBD1 is a possible D gene (5 bases). Trimming shortened V by 9 bases and J by 6 bases, and 11 bases separated the two germline ends. This CDR3 spans 11 amino acids. Germline V gives CDR1 KGHSH, CDR2 LQKENI. CDR3 loop: CASTGGAEAFF. CDR3 DNA sequence: TGTGCCAGTACGGGGGGGGCTGAAGCTTTCTTT.

The chain uses TRBV27 and TRBJ2-7; 7 bases agree with TRBD1. The ends lost 0 bases at V and 6 bases at J; junction bases unmatched: 11. CDR1 and CDR2 from the germline V gene are MNHEY and SMNVEV (reference sequence). This CDR3 is 16 amino acids long. CDR3 DNA: TGTGCCAGCAGTTTATCGAGGACAGGAATATTAGGCGAGCAGTACTTC. Protein product: CASSLSRTGILGEQYF.

The chain links TRBV6-6 to TRBJ2-1, with D maybe TRBD2 (5 bases). The CDR3 is made up of 12 amino acids. V gave up 10 bases and J gave up 6 bases, with 13 bases separating them. The germline CDR1 and CDR2 sequences are MNHNY and SVGAGI (reference sequence). CDR3 DNA: TGTGCCACCTCGGAGGCAAGCAATGAGCAGTTCTTC. It translates to CATSEASNEQFF.

The rearrangement links TRBV25-1 to TRBJ2-5; no clear D. The germline V gene encodes CDR1 MGHDK and CDR2 SYGVNS. The CDR3 covers 14 residues. Between the trimmed V and J ends, which lost 1 base and 1 base, there was a span of 7 bases. CDR3 DNA: TGTGCCAGCAGTGAATTCCTGGCCCAAGAGACCCAGTACTTC. It specifies CASSEFLAQETQYF.

The CDR3 DNA follows: TGTGCCAGCAGCTTGTTAGCGGGAGAACCCCATGAGCAGTTCTTC. Translated: CASSLLAGEPHEQFF. The chain employs TRBV7-3 and TRBJ2-1; 9 nucleotides align to TRBD2. Germline V lookup: CDR1 SGHTA, CDR2 FQGTGA. V shed 3 bases, J shed 8 bases, and the junction held 8 bases outside the gene matches. This CDR3 is 15 amino acids long.

The rearrangement links TRBV27 to TRBJ2-2; weak D call: TRBD1 (5 bases). CDR1 MNHEY and CDR2 SMNVEV come from the germline V gene (reference sequence). The CDR3 has 14 amino acids. Trimming removed 0 bases from V and 6 bases from J, with 8 bases in between. The CDR3 nucleotides are TGTGCCAGCAGTTTATCGGGGCTAGCCGGGGAGCTGTTTTTT. Residues: CASSLSGLAGELFF.

This clone occurred a few times. The gene calls are TRBV9 and TRBJ2-5; 11 nucleotides align to TRBD2. V shed 4 bases and J 7 bases; nucleotides not matched to a gene: 12. The CDR3 runs to 16 residues. Germline CDR1 reads SGDLS; CDR2 reads YYNGEE. The CDR3: CASSTSGLADLATQYF. Here the CDR3 DNA reads TGTGCCAGCAGCACCTCGGGACTAGCGGACCTTGCGACCCAGTACTTC.

V gene TRBV28 combines with J gene TRBJ1-2; unclear D gene. Trimming left V 5 bases short and J 1 base short, with 8 bases between. Germline V CDR1 and CDR2: MDHEN, SYDVKM. The CDR3 is made up of 13 amino acids. The CDR3: CASSPNSNYGYTF. CDR3 coding DNA: TGTGCCAGCAGTCCCAACAGTAACTATGGCTACACCTTC.